The present T cell receptor (beta chain) was sequenced within a study of Graves' ophthalmopathy and Graves' hyperthyroidism. Overall study findings and caveats: Classification of ophthalmopathy versus stable hyperthyroidism by a 13-signature model yielded around 90% sensitivity and 70% to 83% specificity.

RNA served as the template for amplifying TCR beta CDR3 regions. Following a first-round RT-PCR that used HTBI primers, a second-round multiplex PCR was carried out. Via MiXCR, TCRdb re-called the multiplex PCR reads, giving one row per CDR3 protein. The sample comprises more than 1,000,000 distinct CDR3 sequences, roughly 35% of which are singletons, and 11% rests with the top ten. With 5 bases clipped from V and 2 bases from J, the junction kept 6 bases outside the gene matches. This CDR3 is 16 amino acids long. The germline V gene has CDR1 SGHVS and CDR2 FQNEAQ. Ineligible for inclusion were patients with other autoimmune diseases, uncontrolled infections, pregnancy or lactation. Clinical symptoms and serum thyroxine were used for diagnosis; TRAb, thyroid ultrasound and orbital computed tomography were also relied on. This clonotype was detected only a few times. Its antigen is unknown.

Sequences were obtained from peripheral blood or thyroid tissue (not recorded which). The gene calls are TRBV7-8 and TRBJ2-2; 9 nucleotides agree with TRBD2. This sequence was found in an adult man with Graves' hyperthyroidism. CDR3: CASSELAGVNTGELFF. Here the CDR3 DNA reads TGTGCCAGCAGCGAGTTAGCGGGAGTCAACACCGGGGAGCTGTTTTTT. Full variable domain (rest looked up from reference TRBV7-8 and TRBJ2-2): GAGVSQSPRYKVAKRGQDVALRCDPISGHVSLFWYQQALGQGPEFLTYFQNEAQLDKSGLPSDRFFAERPEGSVSTLKIQRTQQEDSAVYLCASSELAGVNTGELFFGEGSRLTVL.